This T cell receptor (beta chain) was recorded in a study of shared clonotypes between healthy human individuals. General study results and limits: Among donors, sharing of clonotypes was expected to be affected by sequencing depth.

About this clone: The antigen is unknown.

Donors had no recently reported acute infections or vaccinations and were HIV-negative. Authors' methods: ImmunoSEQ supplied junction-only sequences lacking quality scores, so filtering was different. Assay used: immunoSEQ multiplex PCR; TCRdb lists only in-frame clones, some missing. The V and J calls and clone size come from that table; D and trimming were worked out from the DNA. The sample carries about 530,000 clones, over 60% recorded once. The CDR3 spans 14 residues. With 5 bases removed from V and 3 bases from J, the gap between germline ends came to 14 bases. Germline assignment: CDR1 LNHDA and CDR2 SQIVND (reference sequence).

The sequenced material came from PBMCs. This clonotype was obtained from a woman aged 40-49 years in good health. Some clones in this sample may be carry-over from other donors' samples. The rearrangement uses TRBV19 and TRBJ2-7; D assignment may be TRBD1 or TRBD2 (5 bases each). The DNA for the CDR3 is TGTGCCAGTAGTTGGGACGTCCGAGGCTACGAGCAGTACTTC. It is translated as CASSWDVRGYEQYF.